The source of this TCR beta chain is a study of T cell changes during pregnancy in multiple sclerosis. V was pared by 8 bases and J by 0 bases, with 10 bases between. Germline-derived CDR1 and CDR2 are MNHEY and SVGAGI. The CDR3 spans 13 residues. Assay: immunoSEQ multiplex PCR; the TCRdb copy retains only in-frame clones and omits some. The sample has 100,000 or so clones, around 93% seen once. This rearrangement joins TRBV6-5 to TRBJ1-2; D uncertain. The material was peripheral blood, obtained after pregnancy. This TCR derives from a female donor with multiple sclerosis, enrolled in a pregnancy study. The CDR3 is CASSLVANYGYTF. CDR3 nucleotide sequence: TGTGCCAGCTCCCTTGTAGCTAACTATGGCTACACCTTC.